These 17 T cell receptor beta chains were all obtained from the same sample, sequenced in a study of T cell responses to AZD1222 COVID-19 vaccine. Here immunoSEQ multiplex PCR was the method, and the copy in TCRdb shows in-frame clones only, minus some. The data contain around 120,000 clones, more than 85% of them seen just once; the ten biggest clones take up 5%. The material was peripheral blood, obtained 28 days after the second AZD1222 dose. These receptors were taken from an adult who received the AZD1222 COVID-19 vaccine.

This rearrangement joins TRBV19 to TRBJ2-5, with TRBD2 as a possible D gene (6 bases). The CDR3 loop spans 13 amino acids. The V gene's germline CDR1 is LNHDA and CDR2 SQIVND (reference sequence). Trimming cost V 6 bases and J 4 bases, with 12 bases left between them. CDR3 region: CASSPARGETQYF. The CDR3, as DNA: TGTGCCAGTAGCCCTGCGCGGGGAGAGACCCAGTACTTC. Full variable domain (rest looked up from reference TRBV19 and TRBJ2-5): DGGITQSPKYLFRKEGQNVTLSCEQNLNHDAMYWYRQDPGQGLRLIYYSQIVNDFQKGDIAEGYSVSREKKESFPLTVTSAQKNPTAFYLCASSPARGETQYFGPGTRLLVL.

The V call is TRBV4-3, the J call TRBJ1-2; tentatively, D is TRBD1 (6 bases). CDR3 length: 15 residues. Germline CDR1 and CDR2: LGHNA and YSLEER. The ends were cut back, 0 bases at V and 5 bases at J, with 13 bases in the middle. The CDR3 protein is CASSQDLGGLYGYTF. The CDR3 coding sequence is TGCGCCAGCAGCCAAGATTTAGGGGGGCTGTATGGCTACACCTTC.

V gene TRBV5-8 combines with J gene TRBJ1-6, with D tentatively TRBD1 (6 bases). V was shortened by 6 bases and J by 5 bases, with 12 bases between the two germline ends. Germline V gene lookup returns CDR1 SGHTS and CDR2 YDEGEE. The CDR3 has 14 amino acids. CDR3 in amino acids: CASTRGHNNSPLHF. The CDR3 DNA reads TGTGCCAGCACCAGGGGTCATAATAATTCACCCCTCCACTTT.

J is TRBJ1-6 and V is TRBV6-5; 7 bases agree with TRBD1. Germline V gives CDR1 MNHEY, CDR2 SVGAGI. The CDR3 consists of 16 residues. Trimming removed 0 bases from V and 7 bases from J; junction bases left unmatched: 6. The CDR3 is CASSYSTTGLNSPLHF. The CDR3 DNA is TGTGCCAGCAGTTACTCAACGACAGGGCTCAATTCACCCCTCCACTTT.

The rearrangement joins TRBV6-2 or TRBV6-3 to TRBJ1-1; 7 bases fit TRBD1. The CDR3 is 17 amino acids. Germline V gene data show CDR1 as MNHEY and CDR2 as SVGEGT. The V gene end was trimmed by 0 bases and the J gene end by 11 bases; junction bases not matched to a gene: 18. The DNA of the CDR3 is TGTGCCAGCAGTTACTCGGCTCAGGGACAGCACTTCTCTGGGGCTTTCTTT. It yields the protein CASSYSAQGQHFSGAFF.

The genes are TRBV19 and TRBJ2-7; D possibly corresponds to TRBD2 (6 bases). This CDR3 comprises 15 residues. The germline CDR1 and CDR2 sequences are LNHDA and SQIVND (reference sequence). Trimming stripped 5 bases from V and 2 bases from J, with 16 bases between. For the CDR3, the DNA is TGTGCCAGTAGTCCTGCGGTTAGCGGTCCCTACGAGCAGTACTTC. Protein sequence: CASSPAVSGPYEQYF.

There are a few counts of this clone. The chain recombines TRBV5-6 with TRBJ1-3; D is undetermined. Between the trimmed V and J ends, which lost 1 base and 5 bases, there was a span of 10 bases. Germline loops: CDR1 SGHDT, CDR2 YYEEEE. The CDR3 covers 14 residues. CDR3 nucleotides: TGTGCCAGCAGCTTGTCGGGAATCCGAAACACCATATATTTT. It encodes CASSLSGIRNTIYF.

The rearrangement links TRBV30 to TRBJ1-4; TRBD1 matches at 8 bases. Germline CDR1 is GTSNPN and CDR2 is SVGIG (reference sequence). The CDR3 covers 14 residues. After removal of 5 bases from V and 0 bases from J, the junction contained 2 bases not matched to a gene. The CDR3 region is CAWGQGPTNEKLFF. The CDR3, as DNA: TGTGCCTGGGGACAGGGTCCAACTAATGAAAAACTGTTTTTT.

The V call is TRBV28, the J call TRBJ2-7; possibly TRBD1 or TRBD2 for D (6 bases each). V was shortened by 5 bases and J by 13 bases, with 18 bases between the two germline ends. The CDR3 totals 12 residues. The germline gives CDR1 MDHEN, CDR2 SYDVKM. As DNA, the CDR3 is TGTGCCAGCAGTCCCGGGGGCAGGCCTGTTTACTTC. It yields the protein CASSPGGRPVYF.

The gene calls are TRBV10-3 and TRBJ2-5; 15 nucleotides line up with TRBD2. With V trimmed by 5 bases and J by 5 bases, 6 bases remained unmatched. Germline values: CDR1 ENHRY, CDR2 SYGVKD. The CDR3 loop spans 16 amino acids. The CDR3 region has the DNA TGTGCCATCAGTAAAGGACTAGCGGGGGGGCGGGAGACCCAGTACTTC. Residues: CAISKGLAGGRETQYF.

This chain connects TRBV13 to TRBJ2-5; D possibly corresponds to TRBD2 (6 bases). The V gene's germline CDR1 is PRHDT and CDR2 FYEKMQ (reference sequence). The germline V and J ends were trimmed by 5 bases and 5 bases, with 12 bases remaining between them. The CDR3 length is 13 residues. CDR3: CASSPGLRETQYF. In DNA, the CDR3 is TGTGCCAGCAGCCCGGGACTGAGGGAGACCCAGTACTTC. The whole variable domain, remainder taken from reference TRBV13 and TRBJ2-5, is AAGVIQSPRHLIKEKRETATLKCYPIPRHDTVYWYQQGPGQDPQFLISFYEKMQSDKGSIPDRFSAQQFSDYHSELNMSSLELGDSALYFCASSPGLRETQYFGPGTRLLVL.

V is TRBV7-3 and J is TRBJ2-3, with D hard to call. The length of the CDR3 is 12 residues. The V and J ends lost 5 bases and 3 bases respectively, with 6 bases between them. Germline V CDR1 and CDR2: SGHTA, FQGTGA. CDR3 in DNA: TGTGCCAGCAGCGATCATACAGATACGCAGTATTTT. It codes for CASSDHTDTQYF. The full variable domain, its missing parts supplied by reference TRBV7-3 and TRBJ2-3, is GAGVSQTPSNKVTEKGKYVELRCDPISGHTALYWYRQSLGQGPEFLIYFQGTGAADDSGLPNDRFFAVRPEGSVSTLKIQRTERGDSAVYLCASSDHTDTQYFGPGTRLTVL.

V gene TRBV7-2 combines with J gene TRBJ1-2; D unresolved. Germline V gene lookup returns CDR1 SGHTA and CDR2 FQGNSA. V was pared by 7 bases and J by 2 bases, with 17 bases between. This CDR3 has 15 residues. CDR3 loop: CASNNRVDGNYGYTF. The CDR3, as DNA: TGTGCCAGCAACAATAGGGTGGACGGGAACTATGGCTACACCTTC. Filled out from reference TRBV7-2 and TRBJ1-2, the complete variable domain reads GAGVSQSPSNKVTEKGKDVELRCDPISGHTALYWYRQSLGQGLEFLIYFQGNSAPDKSGLPSDRFSAERTGGSVSTLTIQRTQQEDSAVYLCASNNRVDGNYGYTFGSGTRLTVV.

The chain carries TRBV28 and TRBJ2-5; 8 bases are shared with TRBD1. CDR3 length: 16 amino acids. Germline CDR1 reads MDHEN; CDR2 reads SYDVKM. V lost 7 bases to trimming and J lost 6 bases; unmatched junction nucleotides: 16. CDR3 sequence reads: CASTGWGRGRTKTQYF. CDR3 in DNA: TGTGCCAGCACCGGATGGGGCAGGGGGCGCACAAAGACCCAGTACTTC.

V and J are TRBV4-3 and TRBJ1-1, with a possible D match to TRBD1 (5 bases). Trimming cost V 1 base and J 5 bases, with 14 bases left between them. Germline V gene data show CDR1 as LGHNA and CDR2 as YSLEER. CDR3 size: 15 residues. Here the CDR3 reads CASSQGSGLKTEAFF. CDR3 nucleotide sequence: TGCGCCAGCAGCCAAGGTTCAGGGCTAAAGACTGAAGCTTTCTTT.

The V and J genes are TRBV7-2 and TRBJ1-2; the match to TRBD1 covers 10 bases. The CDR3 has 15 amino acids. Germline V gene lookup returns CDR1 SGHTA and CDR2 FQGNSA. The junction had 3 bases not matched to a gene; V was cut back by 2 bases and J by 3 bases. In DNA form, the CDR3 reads TGTGCCAGCAGCTTAAGACAGGGGGCTGACTATGGCTACACCTTC. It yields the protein CASSLRQGADYGYTF.

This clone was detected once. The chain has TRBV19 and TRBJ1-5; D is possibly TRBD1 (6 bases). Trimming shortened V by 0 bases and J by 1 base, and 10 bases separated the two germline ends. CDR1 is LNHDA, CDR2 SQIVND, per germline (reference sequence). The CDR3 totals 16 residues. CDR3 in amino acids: CASSIDRTESNQPQHF. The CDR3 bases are TGTGCCAGTAGTATAGATCGGACAGAGAGCAATCAGCCCCAGCATTTT.